The 5 T cell receptor beta chains listed next were all sequenced from one sample in a study of OX40 agonist ivuxolimab in advanced cancers. The library was prepared using the immunoSEQ multiplex PCR assay. TCRdb holds this immuneACCESS table with in-frame rearrangements only. Some clones are missing; in checked studies, unresolved V genes explain under half, and the rest has no known cause. The sample profile shows around 58,000 clones; about 90% of them were found once. The top ten clonotypes cover over 5% of the sample. Sequences were derived from CD4+ or CD8+ T cells sorted from blood, sampled in a trial of the OX40 agonist ivuxolimab. These receptors were taken from an adult with an advanced solid tumor such as melanoma, head and neck, liver or kidney cancer.

The chain recombines TRBV7-9 with TRBJ1-1; unclear D gene. V was clipped by 2 bases and J by 4 bases, with 14 bases between them. The germline V gene has CDR1 SEHNR and CDR2 FQNEAQ (reference sequence). This CDR3 comprises 15 residues. The CDR3 sequence is CASSLSSQSSTEAFF. The CDR3 DNA follows: TGTGCCAGCAGCTTAAGTTCTCAGTCCAGCACTGAAGCTTTCTTT.

The sample holds one count of this clone. The germline gene is not matched at one end of the junction; a read error may be the cause. The same CDR3 can be traced to other DNA sequences in this sample. The V gene is TRBV7-7, the J gene TRBJ2-2, with 11 bases lining up with TRBD2. The germline V gene encodes CDR1 SSHAT and CDR2 FNYEAQ (reference sequence). The length of the CDR3 is 17 residues. The CDR3 region is CASSISGRAGPTGELFF. The DNA of the CDR3 is TGTGCTAGCAGCATTAGCGGGAGGGCCGGGCCGACCGGGGAGCTGTTTTTT.

This chain joins TRBV6-1 and TRBJ2-1; D may be TRBD1 or TRBD2 (6 bases each). Germline-derived CDR1 and CDR2 are MNHNS and SASEGT. The V gene lost 2 bases and the J gene lost 3 bases, with 20 bases spanning the gap. The CDR3 has 18 amino acids. DNA for the CDR3: TGTGCCAGCAGTGAAATATCGGGGGCCGGGACACGCTACAATGAGCAGTTCTTC. Translating gives CASSEISGAGTRYNEQFF.

The rearrangement links TRBV27 to TRBJ2-7, with unresolved D. The CDR3 contains 14 residues. V was trimmed by 8 bases and J by 2 bases, leaving 16 bases between them. Germline V gene sequence: CDR1 MNHEY, CDR2 SMNVEV (reference sequence). The CDR3 DNA follows: TGTGCCAGCGTAAAGTCCCCACCGCCCTACGAGCAGTACTTC. This codes for CASVKSPPPYEQYF.

V gene TRBV9 combines with J gene TRBJ1-3; D is undetermined. Trimming shortened V by 4 bases and J by 9 bases, and 14 bases separated the two germline ends. Germline V lookup: CDR1 SGDLS, CDR2 YYNGEE. The CDR3 is made up of 13 amino acids. The CDR3 bases are TGTGCCAGCAGCTCGTCTTCGCCGGGCACCATATATTTT. This translates into CASSSSSPGTIYF.